Below are 14 T cell receptor beta chains sequenced from a single sample in a study of T cells after yellow fever vaccination. From the 5' RACE reads, TCRdb called clonotypes with MiXCR, one entry per CDR3 protein. The table lists hundreds of thousands of distinct CDR3 sequences, 10% to 15% of them singletons. The sequencing used PBMCs, collected on the day of the yellow fever booster vaccination. The receptors shown here come from a man aged 25 to 40 who received the YFV17D yellow fever vaccine.

The chain joins TRBV30 to TRBJ1-4; D not resolved. The CDR3 covers 13 residues. The germline gives CDR1 GTSNPN, CDR2 SVGIG (reference sequence). The V and J ends lost 3 bases and 6 bases respectively, with 11 bases between them. CDR3: CAWSGSGDEKLFF. The CDR3, as DNA: TGTGCCTGGAGCGGATCCGGGGATGAAAAACTGTTTTTT.

The chain couples TRBV20-1 to TRBJ2-1; D is unclear. The CDR3 covers 16 residues. V was pared by 3 bases and J by 4 bases, with 19 bases between. Germline V gene lookup returns CDR1 DFQATT and CDR2 SNEGSKA (reference sequence). CDR3 DNA: TGCAGTGCTAGCTTCCCCCATAGCCCAATATACAATGAGCAGTTCTTC. Translation gives CSASFPHSPIYNEQFF.

The chain has TRBV3-1 and TRBJ2-5; a possible D gene is TRBD2 (6 bases). CDR3 length equals 14 residues. V gave up 1 base and J gave up 5 bases, with 11 bases separating them. CDR1 is LGHDT and CDR2 is YNNKEL in the germline V gene (reference sequence). The CDR3 loop is CASSQGDLAETQYF. The CDR3 DNA is TGTGCCAGCAGCCAAGGGGATCTAGCGGAGACCCAGTACTTC.

The V gene is TRBV7-8, the J gene TRBJ2-7; D gene unclear. Per the germline V gene, CDR1 is SGHVS and CDR2 is FQNEAQ. The germline V and J ends were trimmed by 2 bases and 2 bases, with 10 bases remaining between them. The CDR3 length is 14 residues. CDR3 region: CASSLYGQAYEQYF. CDR3 nucleotides: TGTGCCAGCAGCTTATATGGGCAAGCCTACGAGCAGTACTTC. The variable domain in full, completed from reference TRBV7-8 and TRBJ2-7, reads GAGVSQSPRYKVAKRGQDVALRCDPISGHVSLFWYQQALGQGPEFLTYFQNEAQLDKSGLPSDRFFAERPEGSVSTLKIQRTQQEDSAVYLCASSLYGQAYEQYFGPGTRLTVT.

This chain links TRBV5-1 with TRBJ2-1, with 14 bases aligning to TRBD2. The CDR3 has 14 amino acids. CDR1 is SGHRS and CDR2 is YFSETQ in the germline V gene. V was pared by 8 bases and J by 6 bases, with 4 bases of the junction left unmatched. The CDR3 here is CASGTSGSLNEQFF. The CDR3 nucleotides read TGCGCCAGTGGGACTAGCGGGAGTCTCAATGAGCAGTTCTTC.

The J gene is TRBJ2-7, the V gene TRBV3-1; 10 positions agree with TRBD1. Germline V gives CDR1 LGHDT, CDR2 YNNKEL (reference sequence). The CDR3 covers 15 residues. V dropped 4 bases and J dropped 3; count of bases not matched to a gene: 6. CDR3 amino acids: CASSRAGQGIYEQYF. In nucleotides, the CDR3 is TGTGCCAGCAGCCGAGCGGGACAGGGGATCTACGAGCAGTACTTC.

This clonotype has a handful of counts. The chain carries TRBV20-1 and TRBJ1-2, with D perhaps matching TRBD1 (5 bases). The CDR3 loop spans 13 amino acids. Trimming took off 0 bases at V and 8 bases at J, with 13 bases between the two ends. The germline V gene encodes CDR1 DFQATT and CDR2 SNEGSKA (reference sequence). The CDR3 is CSAREGTSRGYTF. The CDR3 coding sequence is TGCAGTGCTAGAGAAGGGACTTCGCGAGGCTACACCTTC.

This clonotype was observed a few times. The J gene is TRBJ2-5, the V gene TRBV6-1, with D perhaps assigned TRBD1 or TRBD2 (6 bases each). Germline V gives CDR1 MNHNS, CDR2 SASEGT. This CDR3 spans 14 amino acids. V shed 7 bases and J shed 4 bases, with 16 bases lying between them. In nucleotides, the CDR3 is TGTGCCAGCAACTCGGAAGGGGGGCGAGAGACCCAGTACTTC. Encoded protein: CASNSEGGRETQYF.

This clonotype came up a few times. The chain combines TRBV27 with TRBJ2-1; D not certain. This CDR3 is built from 13 residues. V was trimmed by 0 bases and J by 8 bases, leaving 8 bases between them. Germline CDR1 reads MNHEY; CDR2 reads SMNVEV (reference sequence). The CDR3 bases are TGTGCCAGCAGTTTATCACAGTTATATGAGCAGTTCTTC. Protein: CASSLSQLYEQFF.

The chain links TRBV7-2 to TRBJ2-5; TRBD2 agrees at 15 bases. J lost 5 bases, V lost 5 bases, and 6 bases had no gene match. Germline V lookup: CDR1 SGHTA, CDR2 FQGNSA. This CDR3 is 16 amino acids long. The CDR3 region has the DNA TGTGCCAGCAGCAAAGGACTAGCGGGAGGGGCGGAGACCCAGTACTTC. Translating it yields CASSKGLAGGAETQYF. The whole variable domain, remainder taken from reference TRBV7-2 and TRBJ2-5, is GAGVSQSPSNKVTEKGKDVELRCDPISGHTALYWYRQSLGQGLEFLIYFQGNSAPDKSGLPSDRFSAERTGGSVSTLTIQRTQQEDSAVYLCASSKGLAGGAETQYFGPGTRLLVL.

The V and J genes are TRBV20-1 and TRBJ1-5, with 9 bases aligning to TRBD1. The length of the CDR3 is 14 residues. The V segment lost 3 bases and the J segment 7 bases; nucleotides outside the gene matches: 7. Germline CDR1 and CDR2: DFQATT and SNEGSKA (reference sequence). The CDR3 DNA reads TGCAGTGCTAGCCCTGGACAGGGGTACCAGCCCCAGCATTTT. Translation: CSASPGQGYQPQHF.

There are a few counts of this clonotype. This chain links TRBV7-8 with TRBJ2-3; D is undetermined. The CDR3 totals 16 residues. Germline values: CDR1 SGHVS, CDR2 FQNEAQ. Trimming took 0 bases from V and 2 from J, leaving 12 bases between them. The CDR3, as DNA: TGTGCCAGCAGCTTAGCCCCAAAAGGACCCACAGATACGCAGTATTTT. Translation gives CASSLAPKGPTDTQYF.

The table lists this clonotype with a count of one. The gene calls are TRBV10-1 and TRBJ2-2; TRBD1 aligns across 11 bases. This CDR3 comprises 14 residues. The trim removed 6 bases at V and 6 bases at J, leaving 3 bases unmatched. CDR1 and CDR2 (germline): WNHNN, SYGVQD (reference sequence). Written as DNA, the CDR3 is TGCGCCAGCAGGGAGGGACAGGGGGCCGGGGAGCTGTTTTTT. Residues: CASREGQGAGELFF.

The chain couples TRBV6-1 to TRBJ2-7; weak D call: TRBD1 (6 bases). Trimming took 2 bases from V and 5 from J, leaving 7 bases between them. This CDR3 comprises 12 residues. The germline V gene has CDR1 MNHNS and CDR2 SASEGT. The CDR3: CASSETGNEQYF. For the CDR3, the DNA is TGTGCCAGCAGTGAAACAGGGAACGAGCAGTACTTC.